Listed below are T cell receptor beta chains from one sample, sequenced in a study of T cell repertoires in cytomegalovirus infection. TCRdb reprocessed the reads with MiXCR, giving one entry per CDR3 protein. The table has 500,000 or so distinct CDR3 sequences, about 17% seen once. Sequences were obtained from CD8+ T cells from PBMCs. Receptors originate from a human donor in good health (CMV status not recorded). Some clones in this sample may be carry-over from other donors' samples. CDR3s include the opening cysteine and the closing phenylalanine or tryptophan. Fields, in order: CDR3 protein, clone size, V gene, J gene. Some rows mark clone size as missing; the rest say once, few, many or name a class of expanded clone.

CASSPTGRGYTF	.	TRBV13	TRBJ1-2
CASSLMRGAPSSTDTQYF	many	TRBV7-2	TRBJ2-3
CASSQDGGYTGELFF	.	TRBV4-2	TRBJ2-2
CASSQGSPYGYTF	many	TRBV6-1	TRBJ1-2
CATTGQFEAFF	many	TRBV6-6	TRBJ1-1
CASSLYGPGVRASGNTIYF	.	TRBV28	TRBJ1-3
CASSQDWDSYEQYF	many	TRBV14	TRBJ2-7
CSVEVQPSVREGQTDTQYF	.	TRBV29-1	TRBJ2-3
CASSYIAGLNNAQFF	many	TRBV7-3	TRBJ2-1
CAISGLAGGLNEQFF	many	TRBV10-3	TRBJ2-1
CAISEGAAGTNYGYTF	.	TRBV10-3	TRBJ1-2
CSVEGLQGPNEQFF	.	TRBV29-1	TRBJ2-1
CAWSPGAGVRNEQFF	.	TRBV30	TRBJ2-1
CASSPPGSGRTYNEQFF	.	TRBV18	TRBJ2-1
CASSWGQSNTDTQYF	many	TRBV28	TRBJ2-3
CASRGSGSRRTEAFF	.	TRBV11-2	TRBJ1-1
CAISALAGTGDSLNTEAFF	many	TRBV10-3	TRBJ1-1
CASSQEVPVSSTDTQYF	many	TRBV4-1	TRBJ2-3
CASSLRGRDQYF	.	TRBV28	TRBJ2-4
CASSLGSLAGGPQDTQYF	few	TRBV5-1	TRBJ2-3
CATSRGGGDQPQHF	.	TRBV15	TRBJ1-5
CASSEDETQPQHF	.	TRBV5-1	TRBJ1-5
CASSQEDRDTEAFF	.	TRBV5-1	TRBJ1-1
CASSPREAPYEQYF	many	TRBV7-9	TRBJ2-7
CASSPNDREGLFF	many	TRBV7-9	TRBJ2-1
CASSPTGRPHNEQFF	.	TRBV9	TRBJ2-1
CASSLKLRRASGRETQYF	.	TRBV5-1	TRBJ2-5
CASSYDDRNTEAFF	.	TRBV5-1	TRBJ1-1
CASSIGVKDINSNQPQHF	many	TRBV19	TRBJ1-5
CASSSWTPGSNSPLHF	few	TRBV27	TRBJ1-6
CASSLDPRTGGIGGYTF	.	TRBV27	TRBJ1-2
CASSETGLGNQLQHF	once	TRBV27	TRBJ1-5
CASSSSIEETQYF	many	TRBV7-9	TRBJ2-5
CASSHGGLGDGYGYTF	many	TRBV7-9	TRBJ1-2
CASRDRGHQPQHF	few	TRBV6-6	TRBJ1-5
CASSLSPVSSYNEQFF	many	TRBV27	TRBJ2-1
CASTSLGLGEKLFF	few	TRBV6-5	TRBJ1-4
CASSEESGDNEHFF	.	TRBV14	TRBJ2-1
CASSRRDREGEKLFF	.	TRBV3-1	TRBJ1-4
CASSQDRGPPYEQYF	once	TRBV14	TRBJ2-7
CASSLRQAEAFF	many	TRBV2	TRBJ1-1
CASSHPFTEAFF	many	TRBV7-9	TRBJ1-1
CASSQDVAGTGRAYGYTF	many	TRBV4-1	TRBJ1-2
CASSDGLQHQYF	.	TRBV3-1	TRBJ2-4
CASSIRTGARNEQYF	.	TRBV19	TRBJ2-7
CASSSFARGKSSYEQYF	many	TRBV7-9	TRBJ2-7
CASKARATSNQPQHF	few	TRBV2	TRBJ1-5